This T cell receptor (beta chain) was recovered during a study of blood T cell repertoires in COVID-19. Study-level information: Donors in the United States, Italy and Spain gave samples during acute or convalescent COVID-19. PBMCs, B-cell-depleted T cells, or T cells were the source of the cDNA or gDNA that made up the material.

CDR1 is SNHLY and CDR2 is FYNNEI in the germline V gene. Trimming removed 7 bases at V and 1 base at J, with 8 bases between. The CDR3 has 13 amino acids. Per the original methods: Amplification from reference gene primers served as the basis for estimated nucleated cell counts. TCRdb's table, derived via immunoSEQ multiplex PCR, lists solely in-frame clones and lacks some. The DNA gave D and trimming, while V, J and clone size come from that table. The table includes about 200,000 clones, roughly 90% detected once. The receptor comes from a man between 18 and 29 years old with active or convalescent COVID-19. Sequenced sample: peripheral blood. The chain couples TRBV2 to TRBJ2-1; no clear D. The CDR3 region is CASNERSYNEQFF. As DNA, the CDR3 is TGTGCCAGCAACGAGAGGTCCTACAATGAGCAGTTCTTC.